The source of this T cell receptor (beta chain) is a study of molecular identifiers for immune sequencing clone quantification. Comment on this clonotype: Antigen unknown.

This CDR3 comprises 16 residues. The J segment lost 4 bases and the V segment lost 1 base, leaving 7 bases of the junction unmatched. Looked up from germline, CDR1 is KGHSY and CDR2 is FQNENV. Both previously described methods and listed TCR primers were employed to make bulk TCR libraries. TCRdb re-derived calls from the PCR reads in MiXCR, one entry per CDR3 protein. The data show about 640,000 distinct CDR3 sequences, 20% seen once. Overall study findings and caveats: Highly expanded clone sizes could be underestimated through barcode sharing by identical TCR molecules.

The rearrangement uses TRBV16 and TRBJ2-7; 10 nucleotides match TRBD2. Material for sequencing was naive CD8+ T cells from blood, with Jurkat cell RNA spiked in. Subset reported: FACS-sorted CD8+CD4-CCR7+CD45RA+ naive T cells. The sequence derives from a human donor in good health. Some libraries in this study had Jurkat cell RNA spiked in. CDR3 residues: CASSQYEPSGSYEQYF. The CDR3 DNA sequence: TGTGCCAGCAGCCAATATGAGCCTAGCGGGAGTTACGAGCAGTACTTC.